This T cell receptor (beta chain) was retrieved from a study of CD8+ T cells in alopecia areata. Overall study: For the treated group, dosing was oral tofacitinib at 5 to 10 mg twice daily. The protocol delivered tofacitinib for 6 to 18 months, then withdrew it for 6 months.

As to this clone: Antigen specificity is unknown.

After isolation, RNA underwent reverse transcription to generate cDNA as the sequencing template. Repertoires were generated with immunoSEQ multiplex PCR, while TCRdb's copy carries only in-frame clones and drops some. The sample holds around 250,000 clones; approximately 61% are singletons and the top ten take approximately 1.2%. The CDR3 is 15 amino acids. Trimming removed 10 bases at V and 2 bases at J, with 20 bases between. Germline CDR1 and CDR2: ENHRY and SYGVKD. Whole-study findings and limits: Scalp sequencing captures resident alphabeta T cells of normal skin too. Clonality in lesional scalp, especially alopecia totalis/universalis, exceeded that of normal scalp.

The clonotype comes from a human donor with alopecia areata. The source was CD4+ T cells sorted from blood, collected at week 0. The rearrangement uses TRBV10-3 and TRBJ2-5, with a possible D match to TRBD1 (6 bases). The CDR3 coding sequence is TGTGCCACCGCAACAGGGCCTCGGAGTCAAGAGACCCAGTACTTC. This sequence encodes CATATGPRSQETQYF.